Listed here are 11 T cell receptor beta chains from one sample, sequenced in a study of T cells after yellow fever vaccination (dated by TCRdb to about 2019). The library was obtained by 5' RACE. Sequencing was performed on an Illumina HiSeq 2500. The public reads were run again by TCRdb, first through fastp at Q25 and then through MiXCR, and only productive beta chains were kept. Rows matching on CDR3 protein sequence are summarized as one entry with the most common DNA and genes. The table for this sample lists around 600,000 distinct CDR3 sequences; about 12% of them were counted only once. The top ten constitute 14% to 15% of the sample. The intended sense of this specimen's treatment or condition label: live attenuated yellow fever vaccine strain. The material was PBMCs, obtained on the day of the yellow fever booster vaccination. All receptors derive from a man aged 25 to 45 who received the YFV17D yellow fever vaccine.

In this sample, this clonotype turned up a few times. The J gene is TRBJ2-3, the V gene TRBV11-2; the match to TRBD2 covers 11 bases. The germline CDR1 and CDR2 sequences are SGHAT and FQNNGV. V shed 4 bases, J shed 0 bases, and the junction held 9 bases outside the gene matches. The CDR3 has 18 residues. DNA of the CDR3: TGTGCCAGCAGCTCCACTAGCGGGAGCCCCTCTAGCACAGATACGCAGTATTTT. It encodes CASSSTSGSPSSTDTQYF.

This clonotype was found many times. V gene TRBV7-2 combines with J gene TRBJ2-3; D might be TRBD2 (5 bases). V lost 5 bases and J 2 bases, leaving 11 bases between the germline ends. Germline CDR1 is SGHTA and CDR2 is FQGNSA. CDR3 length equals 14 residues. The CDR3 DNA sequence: TGTGCCAGCAGCCGACTATCCCACACAGATACGCAGTATTTT. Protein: CASSRLSHTDTQYF.

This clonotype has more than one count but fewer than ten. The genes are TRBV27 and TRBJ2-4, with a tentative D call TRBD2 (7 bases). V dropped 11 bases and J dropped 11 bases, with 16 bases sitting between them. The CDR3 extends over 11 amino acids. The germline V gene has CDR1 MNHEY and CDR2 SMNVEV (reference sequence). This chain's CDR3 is CAAGEGGFQYF. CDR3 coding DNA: TGTGCCGCAGGGGAGGGCGGATTTCAGTACTTC.

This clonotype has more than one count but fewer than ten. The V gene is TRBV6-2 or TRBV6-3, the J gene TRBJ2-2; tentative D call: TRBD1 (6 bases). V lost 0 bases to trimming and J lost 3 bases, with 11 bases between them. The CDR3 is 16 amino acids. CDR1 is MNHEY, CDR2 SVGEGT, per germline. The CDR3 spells CASSYSRTADTGELFF. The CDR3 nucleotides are TGTGCCAGCAGTTACTCGAGGACAGCGGACACCGGGGAGCTGTTTTTT.

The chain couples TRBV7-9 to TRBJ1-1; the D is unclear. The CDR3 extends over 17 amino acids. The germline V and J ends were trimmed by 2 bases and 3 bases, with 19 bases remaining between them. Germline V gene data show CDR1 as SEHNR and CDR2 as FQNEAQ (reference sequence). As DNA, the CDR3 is TGTGCCAGCAGCTTACCCACTGCATCGGTGTTGGACACTGAAGCTTTCTTT. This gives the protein CASSLPTASVLDTEAFF.

In nucleotides, the CDR3 is TGCAGTGCTAGGCGGACAGTCGATCAGCCCCAGCATTTT. Translation: CSARRTVDQPQHF. V and J are TRBV20-1 and TRBJ1-5; possible D gene TRBD1, 6 bases. V was shortened by 3 bases and J by 5 bases, with 11 bases between the two germline ends. CDR1 and CDR2 from the germline V gene are DFQATT and SNEGSKA (reference sequence). The CDR3 covers 13 residues.

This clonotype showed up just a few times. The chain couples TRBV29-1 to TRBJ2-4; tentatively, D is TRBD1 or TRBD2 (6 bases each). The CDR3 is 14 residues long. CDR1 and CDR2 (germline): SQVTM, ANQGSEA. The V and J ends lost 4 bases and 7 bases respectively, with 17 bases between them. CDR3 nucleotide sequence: TGCAGCGTTGTAGGGGGGACCCTCGGGAACATTCAGTACTTC. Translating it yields CSVVGGTLGNIQYF.

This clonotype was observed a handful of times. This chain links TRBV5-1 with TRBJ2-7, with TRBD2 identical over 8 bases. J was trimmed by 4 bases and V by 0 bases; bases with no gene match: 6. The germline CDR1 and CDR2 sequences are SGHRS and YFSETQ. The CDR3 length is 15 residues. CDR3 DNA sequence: TGCGCCAGCAGCTTGGAGATAGCGGGAACTTACGAGCAGTACTTC. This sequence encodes CASSLEIAGTYEQYF.

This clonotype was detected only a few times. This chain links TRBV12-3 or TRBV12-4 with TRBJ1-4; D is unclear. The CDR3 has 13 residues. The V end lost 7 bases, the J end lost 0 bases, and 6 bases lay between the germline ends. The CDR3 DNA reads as TGTGCCAGCACGACTGCAACTAATGAAAAACTGTTTTTT. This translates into CASTTATNEKLFF.

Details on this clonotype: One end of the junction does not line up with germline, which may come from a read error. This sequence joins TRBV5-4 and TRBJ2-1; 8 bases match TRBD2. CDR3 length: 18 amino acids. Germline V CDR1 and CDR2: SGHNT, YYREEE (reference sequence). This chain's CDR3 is CASSLALSGVSSYNERFF. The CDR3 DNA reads TGTGCCAGCAGCTTGGCCCTTAGCGGGGTTAGCTCCTACAATGAGCGGTTCTTC.

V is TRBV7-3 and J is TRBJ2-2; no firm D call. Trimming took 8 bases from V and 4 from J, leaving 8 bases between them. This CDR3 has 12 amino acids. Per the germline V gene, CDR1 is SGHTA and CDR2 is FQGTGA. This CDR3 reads CASGVVTGELFF. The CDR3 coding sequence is TGTGCCAGCGGAGTTGTCACCGGGGAGCTGTTTTTT.